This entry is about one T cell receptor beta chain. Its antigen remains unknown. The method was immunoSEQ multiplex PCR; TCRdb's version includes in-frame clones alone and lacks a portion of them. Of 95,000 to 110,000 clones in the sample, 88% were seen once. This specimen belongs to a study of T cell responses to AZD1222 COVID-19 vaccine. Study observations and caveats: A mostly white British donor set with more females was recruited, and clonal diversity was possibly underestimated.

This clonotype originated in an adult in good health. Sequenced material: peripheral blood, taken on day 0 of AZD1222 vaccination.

In DNA, the CDR3 is TGTGCCAGCAGCCATGGACAGTCGGGCGCTGAAGCTTTCTTT. Its translation is CASSHGQSGAEAFF. The chain has TRBV6-2 or TRBV6-3 and TRBJ1-1, with D perhaps matching TRBD1 (6 bases). V lost 6 bases and J lost 6, with 17 bases in between. Per germline, CDR1 MNHEY and CDR2 SVGEGT. The CDR3 totals 14 residues.